The 14 T cell receptor beta chains in this list originate from one sample, sequenced in a study of T cell clonality in common variable immunodeficiency. Profiling relied on immunoSEQ multiplex PCR, and the TCRdb table lists in-frame clones only, not all of them. Recorded here are over 55,000 clones, with no singletons, and the ten leading clones hold about 1.5%. Specimen: peripheral blood mononuclear cells. The receptors here all came from a person aged 18 to 75 in good health.

This clone appeared many times. The read ends 3 residues shy of where the CDR3 ends; the end is completed using the germline J gene. The gene calls are TRBV27 and TRBJ2-1; 10 bases match TRBD2. The ends lost 3 bases at V and 9 bases at J; junction bases unmatched: 5. The CDR3 length is 14 residues. Germline V gives CDR1 MNHEY, CDR2 SMNVEV (reference sequence). The DNA read from the CDR3 is TGTGCCAGCAGTTTCGTAGCGGGAGGAGGTGAG. Amino acid sequence: CASSFVAGGGE. The CDR3, in full, reads CASSFVAGGGEQFF.

This clone was detected ten times or more. CDR3 residues: CASSLGTLTDTQYF. The sequenced part of the CDR3 DNA is TGTGCCAGCAGTTTAGGGACACTCACAGATACG. The rearrangement links TRBV28 to TRBJ2-3; possible D gene TRBD1, 6 bases. The read gets to within 3 residues of the CDR3 end, and the germline J gene fills in the rest. The CDR3 covers 14 residues. V shed 2 bases and J shed 2 bases, with 8 bases lying between them. The V gene's germline CDR1 is MDHEN and CDR2 SYDVKM.

A few counts support this clone. Sequencing ends 3 residues short of the CDR3 end; the germline J gene provides the rest. The chain employs TRBV10-2 and TRBJ2-1; maybe TRBD1 (6 bases). The CDR3 is 17 amino acids. Germline CDR1 and CDR2: WSHSY and SAAADI. Trimming pared 5 bases from V and 5 bases from J, leaving 22 bases between. The CDR3 DNA, read in part, is TGCGCCAGCAGTCGGGCCCTCAGGGGCCGTTGGGACAATGAG. Its translation: CASSRALRGRWDNE. The CDR3 as a whole reads CASSRALRGRWDNEQFF.

Ten or more counts support this clone. Read data end 3 residues before the CDR3 end; the end is taken from the germline J gene. The chain recombines TRBV20-1 with TRBJ1-6, with D uncertain. The CDR3 sequence is 13 residues long. The V end lost 6 bases, the J end lost 0 bases, and 6 bases lay between the germline ends. Germline V gene sequence: CDR1 DFQATT, CDR2 SNEGSKA (reference sequence). This CDR3 is CSARSSYNSPLHF. Partial CDR3 DNA: TGCAGTGCCAGGAGCTCCTATAATTCACCC.

In its sample, this clone was seen many times. From the germline J gene comes the end of the CDR3, since the read stops 3 residues before it. The rearrangement links TRBV11-2 to TRBJ1-6; possibly TRBD1 for D (5 bases). V was clipped by 3 bases and J by 10 bases, with 10 bases between them. Germline lookup yields CDR1 SGHAT and CDR2 FQNNGV. This CDR3 spans 13 amino acids. CDR3 region: CASSLEGQSPLHF. CDR3 DNA, as far as it was read: TGTGCCAGCAGCTTGGAGGGGCAGTCACCC. Full variable domain (remainder filled in from reference TRBV11-2 and TRBJ1-6): EAGVAQSPRYKIIEKRQSVAFWCNPISGHATLYWYQQILGQGPKLLIQFQNNGVVDDSQLPKDRFSAERLKGVDSTLKIQPAKLEDSAVYLCASSLEGQSPLHFGNGTRLTVT.

This clone was seen many times. The CDR3 end falls 3 residues outside the read, so it is completed with the germline J gene. This rearrangement joins TRBV20-1 to TRBJ1-6, with no clear D. The CDR3 spans 14 residues. CDR1 DFQATT and CDR2 SNEGSKA come from the germline V gene (reference sequence). V lost 0 bases and J lost 7, with 10 bases in between. CDR3 region: CSARDRSRNSPLHF. Partial CDR3 DNA: TGCAGTGCTAGAGACAGGTCTCGCAATTCACCC.

This clone has a count of ten or more. The read stops 3 residues short of the end of the CDR3; the missing end is completed from the germline J gene. V usage is TRBV20-1 and J usage is TRBJ2-2; TRBD2 agrees at 11 bases. The length of the CDR3 is 15 residues. CDR1 is DFQATT and CDR2 is SNEGSKA in the germline V gene (reference sequence). Trimming cost V 2 bases and J 8 bases; bases outside gene matches: 7. This chain's CDR3 is CSARTGLAVPGELFF. CDR3 DNA (partial): TGCAGTGCTAGAACGGGACTAGCGGTTCCAGGGGAG.

This clone has a handful of counts. With the read ending 3 residues before the CDR3 end, the germline J gene is used to fill in that end. The chain is built from TRBV5-4 and TRBJ2-5, with D perhaps matching TRBD1 (5 bases). The CDR3 is 16 amino acids. Deletions cut 4 bases from V and 0 bases from J, with 16 bases between. Germline V gene lookup returns CDR1 SGHNT and CDR2 YYREEE (reference sequence). The covered CDR3 bases are TGTGCCAGCAGCAACGACAGACGATCGTACCAAGAGACC. It codes for CASSNDRRSYQET. The complete CDR3 sequence is CASSNDRRSYQETQYF.

Many counts were recorded for this clone. From the germline J gene comes the end of the CDR3, since the read stops 3 residues before it. The chain employs TRBV19 and TRBJ1-5; D is undetermined. Trimming pared 3 bases from V and 2 bases from J, leaving 5 bases between. CDR3 length: 13 amino acids. Looked up from germline, CDR1 is LNHDA and CDR2 is SQIVND (reference sequence). CDR3 DNA (partial): TGTGCCAGTAGTATGCAGGGCAATCAGCCC. It codes for CASSMQGNQP. The entire CDR3 is CASSMQGNQPQHF.

This clone was recorded many times. The CDR3 extends 3 residues past the end of the read, so its final part is completed from the germline J gene. This chain joins TRBV18 and TRBJ2-5; TRBD1 is a possible D gene (6 bases). The germline V gene encodes CDR1 KGHSH and CDR2 LQKENI. This CDR3 region has 15 residues. Deletions cut 0 bases from V and 4 bases from J, with 12 bases between. The CDR3 region is CASSPPQGTGETQYF. The CDR3 DNA, read in part, is TGTGCCAGCTCACCACCCCAGGGGACGGGAGAGACC.

This clone was seen at least ten times. The CDR3 extends 3 residues past the end of the read, so its final part is completed from the germline J gene. The chain recombines TRBV4-2 with TRBJ2-7, with a tentative D call TRBD1 (5 bases). Per the germline V gene, CDR1 is LGHNA and CDR2 is YNFKEQ. The V and J ends lost 1 base and 2 bases respectively, with 9 bases between them. The CDR3 has 14 amino acids. CDR3 DNA (partial): TGTGCCAGCAGCCAAGTCGCGGACACCTACGAG. Its translation is CASSQVADTYE. In full, the CDR3 reads CASSQVADTYEQYF.

This clone was counted at least ten times. CDR3 bases read: TGCAGTGCTAGTCCCGGGACAGTGAATGAG. Translation gives CSASPGTVNE. The complete CDR3 protein is CSASPGTVNEQFF. The chain employs TRBV20-1 and TRBJ2-1, with 7 positions matching TRBD1. The read gets to within 3 residues of the CDR3 end, and the germline J gene fills in the rest. With V trimmed by 3 bases and J by 7 bases, 6 bases remained unmatched. CDR3 length equals 13 residues. The germline V gene has CDR1 DFQATT and CDR2 SNEGSKA (reference sequence).

This clone was seen repeatedly, ten times or more. The CDR3 end falls 3 residues outside the read, so it is completed with the germline J gene. The rearrangement joins TRBV18 to TRBJ1-1; 12 bases line up with TRBD1. Germline V lookup: CDR1 KGHSH, CDR2 LQKENI. This CDR3 is built from 17 residues. V gave up 6 bases and J gave up 5 bases; unmatched junction bases: 13. The CDR3 sequence: CASSRLPGQGARTEAFF. Partial CDR3 DNA: TGTGCCAGCTCTCGACTTCCGGGACAGGGGGCGAGGACTGAA.

This clone was counted ten times or more. The read stops 3 residues short of the end of the CDR3; the missing end is completed from the germline J gene. The chain is built from TRBV19 and TRBJ2-7, with D possibly TRBD1 on 6 matching bases. CDR3 length equals 13 residues. Trimming removed 4 bases at V and 3 bases at J, with 10 bases between. The germline V gene encodes CDR1 LNHDA and CDR2 SQIVND (reference sequence). This CDR3 reads CASSSGQNYEQYF. The CDR3 bases that were read are TGTGCCAGTAGTAGCGGACAGAACTACGAG.